This T cell receptor beta chain is from a study of T cell repertoires and HLA-DP antigens. In the study overall: Average DNA input: about 200 ng for CD137+CD4+ sorts, 1,000 to 1,500 ng pre-culture.

In the case of this clone: The antigen remains unidentified.

Germline loops: CDR1 SEHNR, CDR2 FQNEAQ (reference sequence). This CDR3 spans 17 amino acids. The V end was cut by 5 bases, the J end by 2 bases, with 18 bases between. Repertoires were generated with immunoSEQ multiplex PCR, while TCRdb's copy carries only in-frame clones and drops some. This sample has approximately 73,000 clones, with roughly 78% found just once. The sequenced material came from CD4+ T cells from PBMCs. This chain joins TRBV7-9 and TRBJ2-2, with D possibly TRBD2 on 6 matching bases. The TCR was taken from a man aged 55 to 70 in good health and CMV-seronegative. This CDR3 is CASSRGGRTTNTGELFF. DNA for the CDR3: TGTGCCAGCAGCCGGGGAGGCCGGACTACCAACACCGGGGAGCTGTTTTTT. Together with reference TRBV7-9 and TRBJ2-2, the CDR3 gives the full variable domain: DTGVSQNPRHKITKRGQNVTFRCDPISEHNRLYWYRQTLGQGPEFLTYFQNEAQLEKSRLLSDRFSAERPKGSFSTLEIQRTEQGDSAMYLCASSRGGRTTNTGELFFGEGSRLTVL.